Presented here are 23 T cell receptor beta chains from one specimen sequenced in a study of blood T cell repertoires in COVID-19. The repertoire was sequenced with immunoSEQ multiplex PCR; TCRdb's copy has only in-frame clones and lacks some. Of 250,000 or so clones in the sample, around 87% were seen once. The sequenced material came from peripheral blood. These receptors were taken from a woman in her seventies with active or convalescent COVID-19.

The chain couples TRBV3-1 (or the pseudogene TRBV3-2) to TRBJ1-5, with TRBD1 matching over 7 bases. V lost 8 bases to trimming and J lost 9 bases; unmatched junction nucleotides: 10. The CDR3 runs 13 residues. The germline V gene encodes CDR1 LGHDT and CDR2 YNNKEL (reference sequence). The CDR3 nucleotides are TGTGCCAGCGGCCTAACAGGGGATTCGCCCCAGCATTTT. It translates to CASGLTGDSPQHF.

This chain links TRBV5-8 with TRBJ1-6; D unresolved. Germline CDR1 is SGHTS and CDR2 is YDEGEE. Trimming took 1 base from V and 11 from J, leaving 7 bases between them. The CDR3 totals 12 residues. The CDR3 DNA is TGTGCCAGCAGCTTGAGATGGCCACCCCTCCACTTT. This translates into CASSLRWPPLHF.

The CDR3 DNA reads TGTGCCAGCAGCTTAGATGTGTGGCAGGGAAAGAACGGCTACACCTTC. Translated: CASSLDVWQGKNGYTF. This chain joins TRBV7-2 and TRBJ1-2; possibly TRBD1 for D (5 bases). The CDR3 has 16 amino acids. The germline V and J ends were trimmed by 1 base and 8 bases, with 20 bases remaining between them. The germline gives CDR1 SGHTA, CDR2 FQGNSA.

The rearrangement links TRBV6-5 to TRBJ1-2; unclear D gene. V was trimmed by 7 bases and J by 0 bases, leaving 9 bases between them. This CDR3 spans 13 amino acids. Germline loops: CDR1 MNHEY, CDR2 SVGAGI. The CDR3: CASIRGTNYGYTF. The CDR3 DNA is TGTGCCAGCATCCGCGGAACTAACTATGGCTACACCTTC.

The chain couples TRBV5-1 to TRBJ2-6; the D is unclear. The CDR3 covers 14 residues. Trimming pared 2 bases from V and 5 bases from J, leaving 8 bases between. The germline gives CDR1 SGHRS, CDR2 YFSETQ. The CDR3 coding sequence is TGCGCCAGCAGCTTAGAGCCTAGGGCCAACGTCCTGACTTTC. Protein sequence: CASSLEPRANVLTF.

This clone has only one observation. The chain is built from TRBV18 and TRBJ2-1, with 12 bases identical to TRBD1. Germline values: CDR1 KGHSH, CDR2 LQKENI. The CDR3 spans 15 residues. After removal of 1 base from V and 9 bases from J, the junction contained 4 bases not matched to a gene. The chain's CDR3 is CASSPLGQGAGEQFF. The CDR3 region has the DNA TGTGCCAGCTCACCACTGGGACAGGGGGCCGGTGAGCAGTTCTTC.

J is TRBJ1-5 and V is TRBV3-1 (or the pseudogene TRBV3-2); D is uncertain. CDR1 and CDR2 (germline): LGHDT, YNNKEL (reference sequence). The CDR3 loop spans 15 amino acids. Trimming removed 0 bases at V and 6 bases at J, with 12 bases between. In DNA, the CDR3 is TGTGCCAGCAGCCAAGATTGGGCCGAGAGTCAGCCCCAGCATTTT. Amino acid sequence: CASSQDWAESQPQHF.

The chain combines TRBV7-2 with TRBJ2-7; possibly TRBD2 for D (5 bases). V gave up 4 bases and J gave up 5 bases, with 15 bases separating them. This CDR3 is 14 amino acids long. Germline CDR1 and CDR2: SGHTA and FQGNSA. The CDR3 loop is CASSSRGNVNEQYF. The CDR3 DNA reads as TGTGCCAGCAGCTCTAGAGGGAATGTGAACGAGCAGTACTTC.

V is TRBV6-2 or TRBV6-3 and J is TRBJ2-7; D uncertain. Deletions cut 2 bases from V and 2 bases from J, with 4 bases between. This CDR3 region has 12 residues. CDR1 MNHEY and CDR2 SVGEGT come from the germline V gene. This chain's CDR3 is CASSYEAYEQYF. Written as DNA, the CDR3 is TGTGCCAGCAGTTACGAGGCCTACGAGCAGTACTTC.

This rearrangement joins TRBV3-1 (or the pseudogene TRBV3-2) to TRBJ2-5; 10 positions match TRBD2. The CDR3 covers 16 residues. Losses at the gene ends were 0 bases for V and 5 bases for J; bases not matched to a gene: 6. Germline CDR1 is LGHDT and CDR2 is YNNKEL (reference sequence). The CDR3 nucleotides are TGTGCCAGCAGCCAAGACCCAGCGGGGGGGCTGGAGACCCAGTACTTC. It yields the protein CASSQDPAGGLETQYF.

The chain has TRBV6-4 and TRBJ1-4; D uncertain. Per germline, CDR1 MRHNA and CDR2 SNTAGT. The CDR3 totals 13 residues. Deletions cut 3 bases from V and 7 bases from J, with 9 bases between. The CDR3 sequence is CASSEGRGEKLFF. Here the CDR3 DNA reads TGTGCCAGCAGTGAAGGGAGAGGTGAAAAACTGTTTTTT.

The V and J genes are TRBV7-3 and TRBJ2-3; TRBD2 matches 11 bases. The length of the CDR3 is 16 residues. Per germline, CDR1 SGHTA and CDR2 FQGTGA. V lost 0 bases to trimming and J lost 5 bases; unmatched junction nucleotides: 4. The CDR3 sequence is CASSLTSGGAIDTQYF. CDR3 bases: TGTGCCAGCAGCTTAACTAGCGGGGGGGCTATAGATACGCAGTATTTT.

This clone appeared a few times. Written as DNA, the CDR3 is TGCGCCAGCAGCCAAGTGGGGCAGCCTTCTAATGAAAAACTGTTTTTT. Translating gives CASSQVGQPSNEKLFF. J is TRBJ1-4 and V is TRBV4-1, with D perhaps matching TRBD1 (5 bases). The CDR3 covers 16 residues. Trimming left V 1 base short and J 3 bases short, with 12 bases between. CDR1 is MGHRA, CDR2 YSYEKL, per germline.

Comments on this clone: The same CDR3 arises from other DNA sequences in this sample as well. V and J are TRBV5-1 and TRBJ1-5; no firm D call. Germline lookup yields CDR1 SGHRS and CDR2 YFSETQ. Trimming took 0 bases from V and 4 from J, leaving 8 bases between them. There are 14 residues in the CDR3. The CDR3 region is CASSLEGGNQPQHF. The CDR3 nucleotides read TGCGCCAGCAGCTTGGAGGGAGGGAATCAGCCCCAGCATTTT.

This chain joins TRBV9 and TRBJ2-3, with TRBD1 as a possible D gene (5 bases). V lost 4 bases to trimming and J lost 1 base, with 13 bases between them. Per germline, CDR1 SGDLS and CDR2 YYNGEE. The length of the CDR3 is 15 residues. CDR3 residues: CASSPLGRGTDTQYF. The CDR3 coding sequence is TGTGCCAGCAGCCCTCTGGGCAGGGGCACAGATACGCAGTATTTT. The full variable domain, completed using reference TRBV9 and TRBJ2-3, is DSGVTQTPKHLITATGQRVTLRCSPRSGDLSVYWYQQSLDQGLQFLIQYYNGEERAKGNILERFSAQQFPDLHSELNLSSLELGDSALYFCASSPLGRGTDTQYFGPGTRLTVL.

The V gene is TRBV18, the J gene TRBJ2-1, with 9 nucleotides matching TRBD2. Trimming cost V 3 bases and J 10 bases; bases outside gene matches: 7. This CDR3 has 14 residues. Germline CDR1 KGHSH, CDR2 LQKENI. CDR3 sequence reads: CASSPPVAGAEQFF. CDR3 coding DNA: TGTGCCAGCTCACCTCCTGTAGCGGGGGCCGAGCAGTTCTTC.

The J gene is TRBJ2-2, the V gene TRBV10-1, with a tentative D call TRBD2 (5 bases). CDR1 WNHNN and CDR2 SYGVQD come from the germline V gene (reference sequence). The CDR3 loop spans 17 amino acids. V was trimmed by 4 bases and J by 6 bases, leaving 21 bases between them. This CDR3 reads CASSGIFGNSPSGELFF. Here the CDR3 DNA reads TGCGCCAGCAGTGGGATTTTCGGGAACAGTCCCTCCGGGGAGCTGTTTTTT.

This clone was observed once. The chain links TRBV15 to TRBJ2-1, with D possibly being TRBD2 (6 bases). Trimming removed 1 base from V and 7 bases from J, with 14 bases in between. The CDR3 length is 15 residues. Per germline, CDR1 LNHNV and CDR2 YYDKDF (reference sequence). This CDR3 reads CATSRADYVGNEQFF. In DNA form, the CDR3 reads TGTGCCACCAGCAGAGCGGACTACGTCGGGAATGAGCAGTTCTTC. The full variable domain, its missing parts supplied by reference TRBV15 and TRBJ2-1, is DAMVIQNPRYQVTQFGKPVTLSCSQTLNHNVMYWYQQKSSQAPKLLFHYYDKDFNNEADTPDNFQSRRPNTSFCFLDIRSPGLGDTAMYLCATSRADYVGNEQFFGPGTRLTVL.

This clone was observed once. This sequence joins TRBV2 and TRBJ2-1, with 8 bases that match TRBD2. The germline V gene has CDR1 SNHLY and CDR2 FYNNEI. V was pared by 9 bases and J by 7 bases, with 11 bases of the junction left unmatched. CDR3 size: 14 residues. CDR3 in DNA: TGTGCCAGTCGAATGGGCGGGGGGAATAATGAGCAGTTCTTC. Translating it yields CASRMGGGNNEQFF.

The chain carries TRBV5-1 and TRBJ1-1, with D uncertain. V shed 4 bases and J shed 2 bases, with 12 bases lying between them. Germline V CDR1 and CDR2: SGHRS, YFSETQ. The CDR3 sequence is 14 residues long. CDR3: CASSLDGLNTEAFF. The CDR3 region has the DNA TGCGCCAGCAGCCTGGATGGGCTCAACACTGAAGCTTTCTTT.

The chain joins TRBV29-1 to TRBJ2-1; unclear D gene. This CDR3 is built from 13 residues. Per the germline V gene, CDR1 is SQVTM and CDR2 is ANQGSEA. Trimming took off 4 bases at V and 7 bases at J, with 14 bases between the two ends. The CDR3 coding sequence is TGCAGCGTTGCCCACTTTATCCGAAATGAGCAGTTCTTC. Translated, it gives CSVAHFIRNEQFF.

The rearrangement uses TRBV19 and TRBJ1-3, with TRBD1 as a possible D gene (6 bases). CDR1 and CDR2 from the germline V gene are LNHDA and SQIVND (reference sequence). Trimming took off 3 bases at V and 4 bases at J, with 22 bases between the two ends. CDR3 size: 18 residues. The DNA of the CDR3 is TGTGCCAGTAGTATGCGGAATGGGGGCCCTCCGGAAGGAAACACCATATATTTT. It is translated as CASSMRNGGPPEGNTIYF.

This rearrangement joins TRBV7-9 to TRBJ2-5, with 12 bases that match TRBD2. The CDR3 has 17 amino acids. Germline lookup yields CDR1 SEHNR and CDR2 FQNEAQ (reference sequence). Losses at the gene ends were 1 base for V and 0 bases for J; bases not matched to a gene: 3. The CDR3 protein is CASSLGTSGGYQETQYF. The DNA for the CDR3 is TGTGCCAGCAGCTTAGGAACTAGCGGGGGGTACCAAGAGACCCAGTACTTC.